This section outlines one T cell receptor beta chain sequence together with its context. What antigen it recognizes has not been identified. Base qualities are not provided; no much larger clone lies one nucleotide away. V is reduced by 3 bases and J by 2 bases, leaving a spacing of 17 bases between them. In the germline V gene (reference sequence), CDR1 corresponds to MNHEY and CDR2 to SMNVEV. The CDR3 contains 16 residues, cysteine and phenylalanine counted. Of the read, only the CDR3 DNA is kept; its 48 bases are in frame from base 1. The immunoSEQ assay, a bias-controlled multiplex PCR with V- and J-specific primers, was used to amplify TCR beta CDR3 regions from genomic DNA. A proprietary barcode and Illumina adapter sequences were added to the CDR3 amplicons in a second PCR step. An Illumina MiSeq instrument was used to sequence the CDR3 libraries. The paper's data handling went like this. Export and quality control were performed with immunoSEQ Analyzer 3.0, and downstream analyses were performed with R Bioconductor and Immunarch. Only productive rearrangements within the normalized downsampled data set were used in the calculation of repertoire metrics. Clonotypes larger than 5 templates in the normalized cohort were defined as pathologically expanded. The Inverse Simpson Index was used to measure repertoire diversity. To capture all clonotypes, the CMV-specificity analyses were run on the non-normalized data set. TCRdb stores this immuneACCESS table with in-frame sequences only. Part of the clones is absent; in the studies checked, under half of the shortfall reflects unresolved V genes, and no reason is known for the rest. The V and J calls and clone size are taken from that table; D and trimming were inferred from the DNA. The sample has over 6,000 clones on record, about 87% of them singletons. The ten top clones hold 5.8% of the sample.

This sample is part of a study of T cell clonotyping in hematopoietic cell transplantation (dated by TCRdb to the early 2020s). For the study in its entirety: A total of under 150 blood samples were gathered in the study from over 30 consecutive transplant recipients along with their related donors. Patients were recruited between September 2015 and 2017 and followed until September 2020 or death. What the study reported, not specific to this receptor: Inverse Simpson Index values from donors and from recipients before transplant predicted broader TCR repertoire diversity after transplant. The sample size was limited and the cells went unsorted, which meant the CD4 and CD8 repertoire contributions could not be told apart. After transplant, TCR diversity in recipients dropped, and pathologically expanded clonotypes increased progressively from day 30 to day 180. Overlap with donor repertoires was found for only a small fraction of recipient repertoires, with over 95% found to appear de novo at the given depth.

The time point label for this specimen denotes: 100 days after allo-HCT. Blood from recipients was drawn roughly 28 days before transplant, then again at days 30, 100 and 180 after transplant. Nuclei Lysis Solution was used to extract genomic DNA from fresh or cryopreserved unfractionated peripheral blood mononuclear cells. Recombination linked TRBV27 to TRBJ2-7; the D gene is unclear. The source is a female patient aged 40-49 years who had an allogeneic stem cell transplant from a related donor, so the T cells may come from the graft donor. Some clones in this sample may be carry-over from other donors' samples. The sample was peripheral blood mononuclear cells, taken 100 days after allogeneic stem cell transplant. The CDR3 protein: CASSFGSVNKTYEQYF. The nucleotide sequence is TGTGCCAGCAGTTTCGGTAGTGTCAACAAAACCTACGAGCAGTACTTC.